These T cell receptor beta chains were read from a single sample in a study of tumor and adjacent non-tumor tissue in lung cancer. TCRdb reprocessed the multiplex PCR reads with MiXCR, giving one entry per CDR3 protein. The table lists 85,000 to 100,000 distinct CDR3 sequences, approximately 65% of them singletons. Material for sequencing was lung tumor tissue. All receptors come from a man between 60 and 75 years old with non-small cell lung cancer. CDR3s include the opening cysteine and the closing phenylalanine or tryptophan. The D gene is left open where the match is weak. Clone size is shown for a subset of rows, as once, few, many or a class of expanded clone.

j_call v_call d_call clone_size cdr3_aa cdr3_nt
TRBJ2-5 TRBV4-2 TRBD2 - CASSQDTAGSQETQYF TGTGCCAGCAGCCAAGATACAGCGGGGAGTCAAGAGACCCAGTACTTC
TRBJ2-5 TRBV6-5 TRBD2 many CASSYNGRGETQYF TGTGCCAGCAGTTACAACGGGAGGGGTGAGACCCAGTACTTC
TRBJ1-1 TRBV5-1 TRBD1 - CASSLRTGGTEAFF TGCGCCAGCAGCCTGCGGACAGGGGGGACTGAAGCTTTCTTT
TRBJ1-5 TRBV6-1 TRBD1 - CVSRERQGNQPQHF TGTGTCAGCAGGGAACGACAGGGCAATCAGCCCCAACATTTT
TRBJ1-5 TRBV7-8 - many CASSLELFQPQHF TGTGCCAGCAGCTTAGAGTTGTTTCAGCCCCAGCATTTT
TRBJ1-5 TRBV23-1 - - CARSMDLNQPQHF TGCGCCAGGAGTATGGACCTCAATCAGCCCCAGCATTTT
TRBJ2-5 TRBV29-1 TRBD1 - CNMGQNQETQYF TGCAACATGGGACAGAATCAAGAGACCCAGTACTTC
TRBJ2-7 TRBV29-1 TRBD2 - CSTGLAVLGNEQYF TGCAGCACGGGACTAGCGGTACTTGGCAATGAGCAGTACTTC
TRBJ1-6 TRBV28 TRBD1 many CASSLQGDAYNSPLHF TGTGCCAGCAGTCTACAGGGGGATGCCTATAATTCACCCCTCCACTTT
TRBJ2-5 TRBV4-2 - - CASSQVTRASQETQYF TGTGCTAGCAGCCAAGTCACGAGGGCTAGTCAAGAGACCCAGTACTTC
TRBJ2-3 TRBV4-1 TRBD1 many CASSQDPGQSTDTQYF TGCGCCAGCAGCCAGGATCCGGGACAGAGCACAGATACGCAGTATTTT
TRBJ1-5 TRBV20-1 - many CSARGSNQPQHF TGCAGTGCTAGGGGTAGCAATCAGCCCCAGCATTTT
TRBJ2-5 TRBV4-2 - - CAISQRGSMETQYF TGTGCCATCAGCCAAAGAGGGAGTATGGAGACCCAGTACTTC
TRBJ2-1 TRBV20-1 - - CSSCPTDNEQFF TGCAGTTCTTGCCCTACCGACAATGAGCAGTTCTTC
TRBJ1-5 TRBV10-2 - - CANSETGGVGNQPQHF TGCGCCAACAGTGAGACAGGTGGGGTTGGCAATCAGCCACAGCATTTT
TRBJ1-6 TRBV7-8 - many CASSLAFGTTYNSPLHF TGTGCCAGCAGCTTAGCTTTCGGGACAACCTATAATTCACCCCTCCACTTT
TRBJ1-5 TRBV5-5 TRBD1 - CASSFGDRGTQQPQHF TGTGCCAGCAGCTTCGGGGACAGGGGCACCCAGCAGCCCCAGCATTTT
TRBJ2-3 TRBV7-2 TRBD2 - CASSLVGTSYTDTQYF TGTGCCAGCAGCTTAGTAGGGACTAGCTACACAGATACGCAGTATTTT
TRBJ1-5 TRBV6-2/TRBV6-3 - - CASSSLGCPTSNQPQHF TGTGCCAGCAGTTCTCTGGGGTGTCCCACTAGCAATCAGCCCCAGCATTTT
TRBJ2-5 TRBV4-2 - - CARSPNQQETPYF TGTGCCAGAAGCCCAAACCAACAAGAGACCCCGTACTTC
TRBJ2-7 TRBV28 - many CASTEWGGMSREQYF TGTGCCAGCACCGAATGGGGCGGGATGTCGAGGGAGCAGTACTTC
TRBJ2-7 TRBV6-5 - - CASSYCLDYVQYF TGTGCCAGCAGTTACTGTCTAGACTACGTGCAGTACTTC
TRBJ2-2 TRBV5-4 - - CASRLEAGANTGELFF TGTGCCAGCAGGTTGGAAGCAGGGGCGAACACGGGGGAGCTGTTTTTT
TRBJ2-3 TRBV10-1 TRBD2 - CAIIKSKGLAGRGVTQYF TGCGCCATCATTAAATCCAAGGGACTAGCGGGGAGAGGAGTTACGCAGTATTTT
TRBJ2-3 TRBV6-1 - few CASRDYTGTQYF TGTGCCAGCAGGGACTACACAGGTACGCAGTATTTT
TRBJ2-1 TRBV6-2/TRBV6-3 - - CANNLRGSINEQFF TGTGCCAACAATTTGAGGGGGAGCATCAATGAGCAGTTCTTC
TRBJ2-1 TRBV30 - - CAWSTGINGFNEQFF TGTGCCTGGAGTACCGGGATTAACGGTTTCAATGAGCAGTTCTTC
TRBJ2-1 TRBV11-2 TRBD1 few CASRQGIGEQFF TGTGCCAGCCGACAGGGGATCGGTGAGCAGTTCTTC
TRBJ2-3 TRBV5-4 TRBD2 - CASIPTSGRGTDTQYF TGTGCCAGCATCCCGACTAGCGGGAGAGGGACAGATACGCAGTATTTT
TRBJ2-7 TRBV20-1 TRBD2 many CSAKIPGLVVQQYF TGCAGTGCTAAGATTCCCGGACTAGTGGTACAGCAGTACTTC
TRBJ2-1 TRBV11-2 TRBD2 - CASSTSSGRARPTYEQFF TGTGCCAGCAGCACCTCTAGCGGGAGGGCCCGACCTACTTATGAACAGTTCTTC
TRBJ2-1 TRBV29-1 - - CSANEATHDGMGEQFF TGCAGCGCTAATGAGGCCACACATGATGGCATGGGTGAGCAGTTCTTC
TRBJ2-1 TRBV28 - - CTSSFRSRAIEQFF TGTACCAGCAGTTTTCGTAGCCGGGCTATCGAGCAGTTCTTC
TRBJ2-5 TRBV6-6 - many CASSYEGGRETQYF TGTGCCAGCAGTTACGAGGGGGGCCGAGAGACCCAGTACTTC
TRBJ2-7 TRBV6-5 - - CASRRYYGIGSYEQYF TGTGCCAGCAGACGTTATTACGGGATAGGCTCCTACGAGCAGTACTTC
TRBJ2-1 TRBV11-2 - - CVSSPARSRGIYNEQFF TGTGTCAGCAGCCCAGCCCGTAGCAGGGGAATCTACAATGAGCAGTTCTTC
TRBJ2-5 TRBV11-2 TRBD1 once CASSLGSGTEQETQYF TGTGCCAGCAGCTTAGGATCCGGGACAGAACAAGAGACCCAGTACTTC
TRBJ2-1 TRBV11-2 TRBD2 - CGNSSRTSGYNGQFF TGTGGCAACAGCTCGCGGACTAGCGGCTACAATGGGCAGTTCTTC
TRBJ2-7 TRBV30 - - CAWSGGTRSYEQCF TGTGCCTGGAGTGGAGGGACGCGCTCCTACGAACAGTGCTTC
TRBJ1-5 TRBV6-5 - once CASRRDFYSNKSQHF TGTGCCAGCAGGAGGGACTTTTATAGCAATAAGTCCCAGCATTTT
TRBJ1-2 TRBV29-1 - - CGARGGTNYGYTF TGCGGGGCCCGAGGGGGTACTAACTATGGCTACACCTTC
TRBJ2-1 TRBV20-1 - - CSASSWTIYNKQFF TGCAGTGCTTCCTCGTGGACAATCTACAATAAGCAGTTCTTC
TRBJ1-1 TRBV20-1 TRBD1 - CSARDSGRSIALF TGTAGTGCTCGGGACAGTGGACGAAGTATAGCTCTCTTT
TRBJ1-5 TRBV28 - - CASSLGGQQYKPQHF TGTGCCAGCAGTTTGGGCGGACAGCAATATAAGCCCCAGCATTTT
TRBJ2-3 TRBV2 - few CASILDPRSGTQYF TGTGCCAGCATCCTTGACCCAAGGAGCGGTACGCAGTATTTT
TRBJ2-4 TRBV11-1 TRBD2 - CVSSLGSSGGLKNIQYF TGTGTCAGCAGCTTAGGGTCCAGCGGGGGCCTCAAAAACATTCAGTACTTC
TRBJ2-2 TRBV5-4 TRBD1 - CASCTTGPTGELFF TGTGCCAGCTGCACGACAGGGCCCACCGGGGAGCTGTTTTTC
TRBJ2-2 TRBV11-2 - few CASSLDLVRPGGELFF TGTGCCAGCAGCTTAGATCTCGTCAGGCCGGGGGGGGAGCTGTTTTTT
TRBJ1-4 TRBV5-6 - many CASSFRRVSNEKLFF TGTGCCAGCAGCTTTCGTCGGGTCTCTAATGAAAAACTGTTTTTT
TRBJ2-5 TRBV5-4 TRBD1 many CASSLVGQGAETQYF TGTGCCAGCAGCTTGGTTGGACAGGGGGCTGAGACCCAGTACTTC
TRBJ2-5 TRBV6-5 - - CANSKGLTGTQYF TGTGCCAACAGTAAGGGACTCACAGGGACCCAATACTTC
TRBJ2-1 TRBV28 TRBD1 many CASAGDRGWNEQFF TGTGCCAGCGCGGGGGACAGGGGATGGAATGAGCAGTTCTTC